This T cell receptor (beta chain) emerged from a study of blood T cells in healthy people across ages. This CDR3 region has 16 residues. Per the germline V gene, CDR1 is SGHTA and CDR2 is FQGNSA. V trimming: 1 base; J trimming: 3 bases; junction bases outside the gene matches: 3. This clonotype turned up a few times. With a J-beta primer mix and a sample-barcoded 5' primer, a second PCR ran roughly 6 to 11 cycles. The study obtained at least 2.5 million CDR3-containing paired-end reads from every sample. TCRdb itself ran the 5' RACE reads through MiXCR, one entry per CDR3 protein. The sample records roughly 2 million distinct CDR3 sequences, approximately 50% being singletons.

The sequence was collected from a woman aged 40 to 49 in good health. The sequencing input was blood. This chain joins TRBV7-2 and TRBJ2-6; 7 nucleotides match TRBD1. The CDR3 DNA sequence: TGTGCCAGCAGCTTAGTAGACAGGGTTGGGGCCAACGTCCTGACTTTC. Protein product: CASSLVDRVGANVLTF.